The T cell receptor beta chain under discussion was sequenced for a study of blood T cells in healthy people across ages. About the research overall: About one barcoded beta molecule per two T cells came from capture by template switching. Whole-study findings and limits: Higher diversity and more naive CD4+ cells were features of long-lived donors, compared to aged donors. Age brought a roughly linear fall in TCR beta diversity measured per million T cells.

A second PCR of about 7 to 12 cycles used a sample-barcoded 5' primer and a J-beta primer mix. One entry per CDR3 protein results from TCRdb running MiXCR on the 5' RACE reads. The profile covers 750,000 to 950,000 distinct CDR3 sequences, with about 55% appearing a single time and around 41% taken by the ten largest. Caucasian, healthy and from Russia, the donors were aged between about 6 and 90. CDR3 length equals 13 residues. Germline V gives CDR1 LGHNA, CDR2 YNFKEQ. In regard to this clonotype: The target antigen is unknown. This may be a read error, as it is one base from a much larger clone.

The chain is built from TRBV4-2 and TRBJ1-1, with a tentative D call TRBD1 (6 bases). The TCR comes from a man aged 80 or over in good health. The sequenced material came from blood. The CDR3 region is CASSLQGNTGAFF. The CDR3 DNA sequence: TGTGCCAGCAGCTTGCAGGGGAACACTGGAGCTTTCTTT.